This T cell receptor beta chain was captured by sequencing in a study of T cell responses to AZD1222 COVID-19 vaccine. The method was immunoSEQ multiplex PCR; TCRdb's version includes in-frame clones alone and lacks a portion of them. This sample has about 92,000 clones, with approximately 90% found just once. This CDR3 has 13 amino acids. Germline V gene lookup returns CDR1 SGHVS and CDR2 FQNEAQ. Trimming removed 0 bases at V and 5 bases at J, with 7 bases between. This TCR derives from an adult in good health. The chain joins TRBV7-8 to TRBJ1-1; the D is unclear. The sequences come from peripheral blood, collected on day 0 of AZD1222 vaccination. The CDR3 DNA sequence: TGTGCCAGCAGCTTAGCCGAGAGAACTGAAGCTTTCTTT. Translated, it gives CASSLAERTEAFF. Complete variable domain (other parts from reference TRBV7-8 and TRBJ1-1): GAGVSQSPRYKVAKRGQDVALRCDPISGHVSLFWYQQALGQGPEFLTYFQNEAQLDKSGLPSDRFFAERPEGSVSTLKIQRTQQEDSAVYLCASSLAERTEAFFGQGTRLTVV.